This passage covers 16 T cell receptor beta chains from one sample sequenced in a study of beta chain features in type 1 diabetes. Expressed TCRB transcripts got sequenced, as all isolated RNA was reverse transcribed. TCRdb's table, derived via immunoSEQ multiplex PCR, lists solely in-frame clones and lacks some. The sample lists about 930,000 clones, roughly 15% occurring once. The sequenced sample was naive CD4+ T cells from blood. These receptors originate from a woman aged 18-29 years in good health.

The chain combines TRBV2 with TRBJ1-1; D not certain. Germline V gene lookup returns CDR1 SNHLY and CDR2 FYNNEI. Trimming left V 3 bases short and J 6 bases short, with 11 bases between. The CDR3 loop spans 13 amino acids. The DNA for the CDR3 is TGTGCCAGCAGTGACGATGGAGTCGCTGAAGCTTTCTTT. It is translated as CASSDDGVAEAFF.

The chain uses TRBV27 and TRBJ1-2; TRBD1 aligns across 11 bases. V lost 4 bases, J lost 7 bases, and 5 bases stayed unmatched. Germline CDR1 reads MNHEY; CDR2 reads SMNVEV (reference sequence). This CDR3 contains 14 residues. As DNA, the CDR3 is TGTGCCAGCAGTTCCCGGACAGGGGGCTTTGGCTACACCTTC. Protein: CASSSRTGGFGYTF.

This clone was counted only a few times. The chain carries TRBV18 and TRBJ2-1, with TRBD2 identical over 8 bases. Germline-derived CDR1 and CDR2 are KGHSH and LQKENI. The CDR3 runs to 16 residues. Trimming took 2 bases from V and 8 from J; bases not matched to a gene: 11. The CDR3 loop is CASSPRSGSGFDEQFF. CDR3 DNA sequence: TGTGCCAGCTCACCAAGGAGCGGGAGTGGTTTCGATGAGCAGTTCTTC.

The rearrangement links TRBV6-6 to TRBJ2-7, with D possibly matching TRBD1 (5 bases). V shed 5 bases and J shed 7 bases, with 21 bases lying between them. CDR3 length: 15 amino acids. CDR1 is MNHNY and CDR2 is SVGAGI in the germline V gene (reference sequence). The CDR3 reads CASSIRQGPVWEQYF. CDR3 in DNA: TGTGCCAGCAGTATCCGGCAGGGCCCTGTGTGGGAGCAGTACTTC.

This CDR3 reads CASGDLAGNEQFF. In DNA form, the CDR3 reads TGTGCTAGTGGTGATCTAGCGGGAAATGAGCAGTTCTTC. The V and J genes are TRBV12-5 and TRBJ2-1; 9 bases line up with TRBD2. The ends lost 5 bases at V and 7 bases at J; junction bases unmatched: 3. The CDR3 is 13 residues long. Germline loops: CDR1 LGHNT, CDR2 FRNRAP. Combining the CDR3 with reference TRBV12-5 and TRBJ2-1 gives the whole variable domain DARVTQTPRHKVTEMGQEVTMRCQPILGHNTVFWYRQTMMQGLELLAYFRNRAPLDDSGMPKDRFSAEMPDATLATLKIQPSEPRDSAVYFCASGDLAGNEQFFGPGTRLTVL.

In this sample, this clone turned up a few times. The chain's CDR3 is CATSPKGVSYNEQFF. CDR3 sequence (DNA): TGTGCCACCAGCCCCAAGGGGGTCTCCTACAATGAGCAGTTCTTC. V usage is TRBV15 and J usage is TRBJ2-1; a weak D match, TRBD1 (6 bases). V was pared by 5 bases and J by 0 bases, with 11 bases between. Per germline, CDR1 LNHNV and CDR2 YYDKDF (reference sequence). This CDR3 contains 15 residues.

This clone was seen more than once but under ten times. This CDR3 is also generated by other DNA sequences in the sample. The CDR3 spells CASSLGDRGYGYTF. CDR3 coding DNA: TGTGCCAGCAGTTTAGGGGACAGAGGCTATGGCTACACCTTC. The genes are TRBV28 and TRBJ1-2; 7 nucleotides align to TRBD1. The CDR3 is 14 residues long. Germline assignment: CDR1 MDHEN and CDR2 SYDVKM. Trimming cost V 2 bases and J 4 bases; bases outside gene matches: 4.

There are a few counts of this clone. The rearrangement joins TRBV28 to TRBJ2-7; D is ambiguous. The CDR3 covers 13 residues. V lost 5 bases, J lost 1 base, and 9 bases lay in between. Germline V lookup: CDR1 MDHEN, CDR2 SYDVKM. The CDR3 is CASSLPFSYEQYF. The CDR3 region has the DNA TGTGCCAGCAGTCTACCCTTTTCCTACGAGCAGTACTTC.

The gene calls are TRBV4-2 and TRBJ2-1, with 12 bases fitting TRBD2. After removal of 4 bases from V and 5 bases from J, the junction contained 9 bases not matched to a gene. Germline V gene data show CDR1 as LGHNA and CDR2 as YNFKEQ. The CDR3 covers 17 residues. The CDR3 spells CASSLLGTSGQNNEQFF. DNA of the CDR3: TGTGCCAGCAGCCTCCTAGGGACTAGCGGGCAAAACAATGAGCAGTTCTTC.

This clone was found a few times. The J gene is TRBJ1-4, the V gene TRBV6-5; possible D gene TRBD1, 6 bases. Per germline, CDR1 MNHEY and CDR2 SVGAGI. V lost 6 bases to trimming and J lost 7 bases, with 9 bases between them. The CDR3 spans 12 residues. This CDR3 is CASSQDSEKLFF. Here the CDR3 DNA reads TGTGCCAGCAGCCAGGACAGTGAAAAACTGTTTTTT.

The chain joins TRBV10-3 to TRBJ2-1, with 8 bases matching TRBD2. V lost 4 bases to trimming and J lost 8 bases; unmatched junction nucleotides: 7. CDR1 is ENHRY, CDR2 SYGVKD, per germline. The CDR3 covers 14 residues. DNA of the CDR3: TGTGCCATCAGTGCCCAGCGGGAGATCGATGAGCAGTTCTTC. As protein: CAISAQREIDEQFF.

Only a few counts were recorded for this clone. The chain is built from TRBV5-1 and TRBJ2-7; TRBD2 aligns across 10 bases. V shed 3 bases, J shed 7 bases, and the junction held 7 bases outside the gene matches. Germline V gene lookup returns CDR1 SGHRS and CDR2 YFSETQ. The CDR3 consists of 14 residues. The CDR3 region is CASSYSGRAEEQYF. The DNA for the CDR3 is TGCGCCAGCAGCTACAGCGGGAGGGCCGAAGAGCAGTACTTC.

This clone was counted a few times. The CDR3: CSTNRDSPVGTQYF. CDR3 nucleotide sequence: TGCAGCACTAACAGGGACAGTCCCGTAGGGACCCAGTACTTC. This sequence joins TRBV29-1 and TRBJ2-5; TRBD1 agrees at 7 bases. CDR1 is SQVTM, CDR2 ANQGSEA, per germline. Trimming took 8 bases from V and 7 from J; bases not matched to a gene: 16. The CDR3 spans 14 residues.

The chain is built from TRBV19 and TRBJ1-2; D uncertain. The CDR3 length is 13 residues. CDR1 and CDR2 (germline): LNHDA, SQIVND (reference sequence). The V gene lost 1 base and the J gene lost 4 bases, with 7 bases spanning the gap. CDR3 nucleotides: TGTGCCAGTAGTATAGCCGGTGTCTATGGCTACACCTTC. This encodes CASSIAGVYGYTF.

The V call is TRBV11-2, the J call TRBJ2-1, with 10 bases aligning to TRBD2. The CDR3 length is 15 residues. The ends lost 6 bases at V and 7 bases at J; junction bases unmatched: 9. Germline CDR1 and CDR2: SGHAT and FQNNGV. The CDR3, as DNA: TGTGCCAGCAGTCTTAGCGGGAGGTATGGGAATGAGCAGTTCTTC. It translates to CASSLSGRYGNEQFF.

The chain joins TRBV21-1 to TRBJ2-7. TRBV21-1 is termed a pseudogene. The CDR3 runs 14 residues. CDR3 sequence reads: CASSFSTLEYEQYF. Here the CDR3 DNA reads TGTGCCAGCAGCTTTTCCACGTTGGAATACGAGCAGTACTTC.